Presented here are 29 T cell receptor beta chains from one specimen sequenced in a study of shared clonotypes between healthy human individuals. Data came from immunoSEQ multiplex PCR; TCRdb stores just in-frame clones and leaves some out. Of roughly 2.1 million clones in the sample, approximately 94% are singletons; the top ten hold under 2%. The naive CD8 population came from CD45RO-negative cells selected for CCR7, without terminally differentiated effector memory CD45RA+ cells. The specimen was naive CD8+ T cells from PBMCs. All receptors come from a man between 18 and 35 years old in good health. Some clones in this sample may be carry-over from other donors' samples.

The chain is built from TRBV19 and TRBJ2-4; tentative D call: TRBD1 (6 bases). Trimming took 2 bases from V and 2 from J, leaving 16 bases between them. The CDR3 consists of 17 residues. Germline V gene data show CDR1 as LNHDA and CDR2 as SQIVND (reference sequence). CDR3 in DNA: TGTGCCAGTAGTATAATTTTTACAGGGTGGTCCAAAAACATTCAGTACTTC. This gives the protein CASSIIFTGWSKNIQYF.

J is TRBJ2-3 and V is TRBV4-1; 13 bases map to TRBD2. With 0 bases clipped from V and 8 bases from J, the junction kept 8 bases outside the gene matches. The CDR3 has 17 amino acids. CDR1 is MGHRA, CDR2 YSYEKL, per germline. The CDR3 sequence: CASSQDRRLAGGRTQYF. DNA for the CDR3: TGCGCCAGCAGCCAAGATCGGAGACTAGCGGGAGGCCGTACGCAGTATTTT.

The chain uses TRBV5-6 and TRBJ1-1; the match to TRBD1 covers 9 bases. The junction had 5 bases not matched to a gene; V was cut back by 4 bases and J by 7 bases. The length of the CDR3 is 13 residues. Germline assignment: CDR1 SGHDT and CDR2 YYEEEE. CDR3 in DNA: TGTGCCAGCAGCGCCGGGACAGGGAATGAAGCTTTCTTT. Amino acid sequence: CASSAGTGNEAFF.

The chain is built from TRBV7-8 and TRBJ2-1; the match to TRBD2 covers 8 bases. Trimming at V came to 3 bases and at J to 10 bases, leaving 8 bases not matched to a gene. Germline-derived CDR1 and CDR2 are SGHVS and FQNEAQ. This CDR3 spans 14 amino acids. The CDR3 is CASSFSGSSREQFF. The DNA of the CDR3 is TGTGCCAGCAGCTTCAGCGGGAGTTCTAGAGAGCAGTTCTTC.

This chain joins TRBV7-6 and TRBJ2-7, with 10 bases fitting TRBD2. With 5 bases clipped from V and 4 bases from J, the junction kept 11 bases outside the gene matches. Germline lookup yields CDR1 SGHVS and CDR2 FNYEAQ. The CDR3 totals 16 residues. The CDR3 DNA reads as TGTGCCAGCAGCCTGGGGAGCGGGAGGGCTCGGTACGAGCAGTACTTC. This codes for CASSLGSGRARYEQYF. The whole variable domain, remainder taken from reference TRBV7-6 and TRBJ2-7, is GAGVSQSPRYKVTKRGQDVALRCDPISGHVSLYWYRQALGQGPEFLTYFNYEAQQDKSGLPNDRFSAERPEGSISTLTIQRTEQRDSAMYRCASSLGSGRARYEQYFGPGTRLTVT.

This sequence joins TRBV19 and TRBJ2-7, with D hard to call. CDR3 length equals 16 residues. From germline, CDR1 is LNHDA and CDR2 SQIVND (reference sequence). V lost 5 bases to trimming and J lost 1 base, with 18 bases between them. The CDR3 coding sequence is TGTGCCAGTAGTGCCGCTGGGTCGGGCTCTTCCTACGAGCAGTACTTC. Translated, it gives CASSAAGSGSSYEQYF.

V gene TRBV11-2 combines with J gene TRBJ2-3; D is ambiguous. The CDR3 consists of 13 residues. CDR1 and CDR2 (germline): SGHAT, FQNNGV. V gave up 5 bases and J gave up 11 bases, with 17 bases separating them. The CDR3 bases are TGTGCCAGCAGCCCAAGGACGGGTAATCGGCAGTATTTT. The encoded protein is CASSPRTGNRQYF. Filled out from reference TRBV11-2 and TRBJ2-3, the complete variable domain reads EAGVAQSPRYKIIEKRQSVAFWCNPISGHATLYWYQQILGQGPKLLIQFQNNGVVDDSQLPKDRFSAERLKGVDSTLKIQPAKLEDSAVYLCASSPRTGNRQYFGPGTRLTVL.

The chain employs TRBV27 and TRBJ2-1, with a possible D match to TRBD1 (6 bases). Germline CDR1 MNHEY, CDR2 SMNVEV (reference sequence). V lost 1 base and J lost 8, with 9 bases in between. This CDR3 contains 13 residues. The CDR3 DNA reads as TGTGCCAGCAGTTTATTGGGGACACATGAGCAGTTCTTC. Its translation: CASSLLGTHEQFF.

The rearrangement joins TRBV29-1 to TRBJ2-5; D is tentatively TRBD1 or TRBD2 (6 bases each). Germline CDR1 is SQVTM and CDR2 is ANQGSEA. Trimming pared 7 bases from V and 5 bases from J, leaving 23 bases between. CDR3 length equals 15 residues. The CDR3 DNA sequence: TGCAGCGCCGTACTTTATAGGGGGGATGGCGAGACCCAGTACTTC. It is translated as CSAVLYRGDGETQYF.

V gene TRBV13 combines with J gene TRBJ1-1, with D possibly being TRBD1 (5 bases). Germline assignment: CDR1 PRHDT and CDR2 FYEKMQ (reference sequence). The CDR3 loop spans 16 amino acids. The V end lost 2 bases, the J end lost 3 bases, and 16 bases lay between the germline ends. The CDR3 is CASSLNAGLGDTEAFF. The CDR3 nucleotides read TGTGCCAGCAGCTTAAACGCAGGGCTTGGGGACACTGAAGCTTTCTTT.

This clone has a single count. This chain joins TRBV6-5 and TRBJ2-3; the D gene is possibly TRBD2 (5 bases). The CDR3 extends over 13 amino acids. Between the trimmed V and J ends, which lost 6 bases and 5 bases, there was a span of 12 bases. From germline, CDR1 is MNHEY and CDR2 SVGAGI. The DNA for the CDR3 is TGTGCCAGCAGATTGAGGGAAGGAGATACGCAGTATTTT. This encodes CASRLREGDTQYF.

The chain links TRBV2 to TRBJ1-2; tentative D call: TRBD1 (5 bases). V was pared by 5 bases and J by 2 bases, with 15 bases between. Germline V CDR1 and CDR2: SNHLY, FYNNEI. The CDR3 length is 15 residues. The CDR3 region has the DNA TGTGCCAGCAGTTCCAAAGGACGGACAAACTATGGCTACACCTTC. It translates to CASSSKGRTNYGYTF.

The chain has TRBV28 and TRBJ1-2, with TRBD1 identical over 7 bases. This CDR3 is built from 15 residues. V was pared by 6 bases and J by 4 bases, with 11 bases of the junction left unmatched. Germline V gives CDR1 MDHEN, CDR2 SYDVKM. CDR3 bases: TGTGCCAGCAGAATCTCCCGGGACAGATTCTATGGCTACACCTTC. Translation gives CASRISRDRFYGYTF.

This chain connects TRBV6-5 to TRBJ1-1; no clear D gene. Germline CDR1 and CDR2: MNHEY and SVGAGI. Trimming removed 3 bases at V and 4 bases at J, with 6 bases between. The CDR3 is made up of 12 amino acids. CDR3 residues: CASSYRPTEAFF. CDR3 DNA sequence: TGTGCCAGCAGTTATCGCCCCACTGAAGCTTTCTTT.

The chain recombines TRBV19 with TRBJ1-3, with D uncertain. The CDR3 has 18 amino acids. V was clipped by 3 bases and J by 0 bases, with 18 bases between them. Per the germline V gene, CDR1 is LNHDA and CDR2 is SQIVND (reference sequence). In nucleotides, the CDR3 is TGTGCCAGTAGTATTTTTTTTGAGCCCCGGGTCTCTGGAAACACCATATATTTT. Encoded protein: CASSIFFEPRVSGNTIYF.

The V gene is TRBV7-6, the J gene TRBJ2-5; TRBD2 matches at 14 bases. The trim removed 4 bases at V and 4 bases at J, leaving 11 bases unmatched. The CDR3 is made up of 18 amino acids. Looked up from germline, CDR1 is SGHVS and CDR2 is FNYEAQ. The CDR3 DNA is TGTGCCAGCAGCTCGGGACTAGCGGGAGCGGTTGTGAGAGAGACCCAGTACTTC. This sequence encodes CASSSGLAGAVVRETQYF.

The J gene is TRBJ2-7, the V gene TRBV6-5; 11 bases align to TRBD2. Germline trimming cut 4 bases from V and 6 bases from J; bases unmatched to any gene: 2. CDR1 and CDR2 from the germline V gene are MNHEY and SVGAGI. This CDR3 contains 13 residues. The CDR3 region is CASSSLAGVEQYF. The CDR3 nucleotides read TGTGCCAGCAGTTCACTAGCGGGAGTCGAGCAGTACTTC.

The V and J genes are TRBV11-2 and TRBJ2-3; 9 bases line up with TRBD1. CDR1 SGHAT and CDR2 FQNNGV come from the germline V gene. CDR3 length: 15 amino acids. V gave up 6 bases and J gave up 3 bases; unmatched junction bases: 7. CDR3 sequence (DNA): TGTGCCAGCAGGGAGGGACAGGGAATGACAGATACGCAGTATTTT. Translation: CASREGQGMTDTQYF. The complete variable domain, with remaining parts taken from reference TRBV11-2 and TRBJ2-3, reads EAGVAQSPRYKIIEKRQSVAFWCNPISGHATLYWYQQILGQGPKLLIQFQNNGVVDDSQLPKDRFSAERLKGVDSTLKIQPAKLEDSAVYLCASREGQGMTDTQYFGPGTRLTVL.

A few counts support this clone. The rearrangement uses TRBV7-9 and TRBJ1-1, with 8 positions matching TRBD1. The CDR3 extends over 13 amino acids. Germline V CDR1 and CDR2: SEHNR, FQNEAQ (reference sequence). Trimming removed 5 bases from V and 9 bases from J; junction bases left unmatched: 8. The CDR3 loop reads CASSAGGDNKAFF. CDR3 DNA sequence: TGTGCCAGCAGCGCAGGGGGCGACAATAAAGCTTTCTTT. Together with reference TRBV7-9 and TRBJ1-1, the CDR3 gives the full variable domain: DTGVSQNPRHKITKRGQNVTFRCDPISEHNRLYWYRQTLGQGPEFLTYFQNEAQLEKSRLLSDRFSAERPKGSFSTLEIQRTEQGDSAMYLCASSAGGDNKAFFGQGTRLTVV.

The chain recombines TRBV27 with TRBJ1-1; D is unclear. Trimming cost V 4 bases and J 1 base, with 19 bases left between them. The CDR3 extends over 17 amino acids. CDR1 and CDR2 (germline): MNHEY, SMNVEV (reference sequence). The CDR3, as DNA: TGTGCCAGCAGTTCACCGCTAACTCTGGGCGCGAACACTGAAGCTTTCTTT. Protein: CASSSPLTLGANTEAFF.

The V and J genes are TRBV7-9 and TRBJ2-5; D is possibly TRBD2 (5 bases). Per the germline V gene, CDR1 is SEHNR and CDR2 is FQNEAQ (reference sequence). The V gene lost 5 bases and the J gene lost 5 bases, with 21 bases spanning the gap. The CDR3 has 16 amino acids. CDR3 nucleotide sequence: TGTGCCAGCAGCCACCAAACGGGGTGGGAGCGGGAGACCCAGTACTTC. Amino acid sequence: CASSHQTGWERETQYF.

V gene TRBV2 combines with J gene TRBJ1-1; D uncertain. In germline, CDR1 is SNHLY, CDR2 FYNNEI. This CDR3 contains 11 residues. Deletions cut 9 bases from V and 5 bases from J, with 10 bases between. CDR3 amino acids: CASPARTEAFF. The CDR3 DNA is TGTGCCAGTCCGGCGAGGACTGAAGCTTTCTTT.

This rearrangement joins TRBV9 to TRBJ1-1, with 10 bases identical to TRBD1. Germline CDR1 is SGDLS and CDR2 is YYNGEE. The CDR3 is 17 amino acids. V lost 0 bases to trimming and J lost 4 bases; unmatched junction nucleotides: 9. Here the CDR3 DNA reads TGTGCCAGCAGCGTAGTGACAGGGGGCATTGGCGGCACTGAAGCTTTCTTT. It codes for CASSVVTGGIGGTEAFF.

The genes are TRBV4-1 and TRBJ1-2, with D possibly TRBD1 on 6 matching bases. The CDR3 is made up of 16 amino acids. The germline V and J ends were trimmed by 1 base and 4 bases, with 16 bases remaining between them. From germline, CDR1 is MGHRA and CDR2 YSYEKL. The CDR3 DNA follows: TGCGCCAGCAGCCAAGTATTCGACAGGACGTTCTATGGCTACACCTTC. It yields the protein CASSQVFDRTFYGYTF.

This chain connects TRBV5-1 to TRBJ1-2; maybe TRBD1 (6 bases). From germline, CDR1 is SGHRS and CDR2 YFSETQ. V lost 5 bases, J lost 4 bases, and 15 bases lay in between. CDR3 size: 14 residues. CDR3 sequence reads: CASRPGGAIYGYTF. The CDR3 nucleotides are TGCGCCAGCAGACCCGGGGGGGCTATCTATGGCTACACCTTC.

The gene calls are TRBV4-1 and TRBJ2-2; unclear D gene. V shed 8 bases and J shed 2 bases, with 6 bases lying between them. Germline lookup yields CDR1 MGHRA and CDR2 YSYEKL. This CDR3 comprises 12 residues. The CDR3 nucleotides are TGCGCCAGCTTGCGAAACACCGGGGAGCTGTTTTTT. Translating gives CASLRNTGELFF.

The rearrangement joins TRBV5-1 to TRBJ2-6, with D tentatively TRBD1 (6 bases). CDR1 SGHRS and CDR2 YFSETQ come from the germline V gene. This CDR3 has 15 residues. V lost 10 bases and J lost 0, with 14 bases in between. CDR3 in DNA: TGCGCCGTGACAGGATCTCCCTCTGGGGCCAACGTCCTGACTTTC. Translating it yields CAVTGSPSGANVLTF.

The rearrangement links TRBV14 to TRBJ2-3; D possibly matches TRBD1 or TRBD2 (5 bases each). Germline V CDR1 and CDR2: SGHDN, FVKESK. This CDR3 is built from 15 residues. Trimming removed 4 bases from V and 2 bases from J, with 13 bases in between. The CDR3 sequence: CASSRSGRSTDTQYF. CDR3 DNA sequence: TGTGCCAGCAGCCGCTCGGGACGGTCCACAGATACGCAGTATTTT.

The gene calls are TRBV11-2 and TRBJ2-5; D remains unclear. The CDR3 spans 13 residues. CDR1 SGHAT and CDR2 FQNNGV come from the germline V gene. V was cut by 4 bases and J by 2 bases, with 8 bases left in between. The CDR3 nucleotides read TGTGCCAGCAGCTCGTATGGGCAAGAGACCCAGTACTTC. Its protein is CASSSYGQETQYF. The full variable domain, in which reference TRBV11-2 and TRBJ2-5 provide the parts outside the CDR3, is EAGVAQSPRYKIIEKRQSVAFWCNPISGHATLYWYQQILGQGPKLLIQFQNNGVVDDSQLPKDRFSAERLKGVDSTLKIQPAKLEDSAVYLCASSSYGQETQYFGPGTRLLVL.